This T cell receptor beta chain is from a study of control samples from healthy donors and cancer patients. TCRdb's copy holds only in-frame clones and misses some; the assay was immunoSEQ multiplex PCR. The repertoire holds some 120,000 clones, with 75% to 95% as singletons. V was pared by 8 bases and J by 1 base, with 11 bases between. CDR1 and CDR2 (germline): MNHEY, SVGAGI. The CDR3 runs to 13 residues. The sample was blood. The chain links TRBV6-5 to TRBJ2-5; possible D gene TRBD1, 6 bases. The sequence was obtained from a man between 18 and 35 years old in good health. The CDR3 nucleotides read TGTGCCAGCGGCACAGGGCCCCAAGAGACCCAGTACTTC. This sequence encodes CASGTGPQETQYF.